This is a list of T cell receptor beta chains from one sample in a study of T cell responses to AZD1222 COVID-19 vaccine. Produced via immunoSEQ multiplex PCR; TCRdb's table is partial and in-frame only. The sample has 100,000 to 150,000 clones, more than 85% seen once. This material consisted of peripheral blood, taken 28 days after the second AZD1222 dose. All receptors come from an adult who received the AZD1222 COVID-19 vaccine. The CDR3 runs from the conserved cysteine through the conserved F or W. The order of the fields is V gene, J gene, D gene, clone size, CDR3 DNA, CDR3 protein. D genes are given only for firm matches. Size values are once, few and many counts, or a class for expanded clones, and some rows have none.

V: TRBV4-2
J: TRBJ2-7
D: .
size: .
DNA: TGTGCCAGCAGTCCGCAAATGGGGTTTGCCTACGAGCAGTACTTC
CDR3: CASSPQMGFAYEQYF

V: TRBV19
J: TRBJ1-1
D: TRBD1
size: .
DNA: TGTGCCAGTAGTGGGACAGGGCGGGGTAACACTGAAGCTTTCTTT
CDR3: CASSGTGRGNTEAFF

V: TRBV9
J: TRBJ1-2
D: TRBD1
size: .
DNA: TGTGCCAGCAGCGTCAACGGGACAGGGAATGGCTACACCTTC
CDR3: CASSVNGTGNGYTF

V: TRBV18
J: TRBJ1-3
D: .
size: .
DNA: TGTGCCAGCTCACCAATTCCGGGAGTCGGAACCACCATATATTTT
CDR3: CASSPIPGVGTTIYF

V: TRBV29-1
J: TRBJ2-1
D: .
size: .
DNA: TGCAGCGTTGCGGACGGGCACAATGAGCAGTTCTTC
CDR3: CSVADGHNEQFF

V: TRBV7-3
J: TRBJ2-6
D: .
size: .
DNA: TGTGCCAGCAGCCCGACAACTGGGGCCAACGTCCTGACTTTC
CDR3: CASSPTTGANVLTF

V: TRBV7-2
J: TRBJ2-1
D: TRBD2
size: .
DNA: TGTGCCAGCAGTTCCACAACTAGCGGCTACAATGAGCAGTTCTTC
CDR3: CASSSTTSGYNEQFF

V: TRBV2
J: TRBJ2-3
D: .
size: .
DNA: TGTGCCAGCAGTGGGGGGCGGGGTCTGACGGGCAATACAGATACGCAGTATTTT
CDR3: CASSGGRGLTGNTDTQYF

V: TRBV29-1
J: TRBJ2-3
D: .
size: .
DNA: TGCAGCGGCCGAGGGGGGGAAGATACGCAGTATTTT
CDR3: CSGRGGEDTQYF

V: TRBV6-6
J: TRBJ2-7
D: TRBD2
size: .
DNA: TGTGCCAGCACCTGGACTAGCGGGGGAGCCTACGAGCAGTACTTC
CDR3: CASTWTSGGAYEQYF

V: TRBV27
J: TRBJ2-1
D: .
size: .
DNA: TGTGCCAGCAGTTTATTGAACAATGAGCAGTTCTTC
CDR3: CASSLLNNEQFF

V: TRBV5-1
J: TRBJ1-5
D: TRBD1
size: .
DNA: TGCGCCAGCAGCTCAGGGGGCTTGGGTCAGCCCCAGCATTTT
CDR3: CASSSGGLGQPQHF

V: TRBV4-3
J: TRBJ1-3
D: .
size: .
DNA: TGCGCCAGCAGCCAAGTACCTTCAGGGGTCTCTGGAAACACCATATATTTT
CDR3: CASSQVPSGVSGNTIYF

V: TRBV10-2
J: TRBJ1-1
D: .
size: .
DNA: TGCGCCAGCATAGAGGGCTGGAACACTGAAGCTTTCTTT
CDR3: CASIEGWNTEAFF

V: TRBV12-3/TRBV12-4
J: TRBJ1-1
D: .
size: .
DNA: TGTGCCAGCAGATCAGGGTTCACTGAAGCTTTCTTT
CDR3: CASRSGFTEAFF

V: TRBV6-6
J: TRBJ1-5
D: .
size: .
DNA: TGTGCCAGCAGCCCGACAACACGGCAGCCCCAGCATTTT
CDR3: CASSPTTRQPQHF

V: TRBV28
J: TRBJ1-5
D: .
size: .
DNA: TGTGCCAGCAGTTTCGGGCTGGGGGGGGTGAGTCAGCCCCAGCATTTT
CDR3: CASSFGLGGVSQPQHF

V: TRBV5-6
J: TRBJ2-3
D: .
size: .
DNA: TGTGCCAGCAGCCCGGAGGGCAGCCTTGTAGGGAGCACAGATACGCAGTATTTT
CDR3: CASSPEGSLVGSTDTQYF

V: TRBV23-1
J: TRBJ1-4
D: TRBD1
size: .
DNA: TGCGCCAGCAGCCAATCGGGACAGGGGTCGGCAACTAATGAAAAACTGTTTTTT
CDR3: CASSQSGQGSATNEKLFF

V: TRBV6-5
J: TRBJ2-2
D: TRBD1
size: .
DNA: TGTGCCAGCATTCCGGACAGGGTGACTGGGGAGCTGTTTTTT
CDR3: CASIPDRVTGELFF

V: TRBV11-2
J: TRBJ1-2
D: .
size: .
DNA: TGTGCCAGCAGCTTAGATGGTTTCGCCAGGGCCCACTATGGCTACACCTTC
CDR3: CASSLDGFARAHYGYTF

V: TRBV7-2
J: TRBJ2-7
D: .
size: .
DNA: TGTGCCAGCAGCTTATCCGGGGGTCAATCCTACGAGCAGTACTTC
CDR3: CASSLSGGQSYEQYF

V: TRBV7-2
J: TRBJ2-5
D: .
size: .
DNA: TGTGCCAGCAGCGGAGGTTTCTGGGAGACCCAGTACTTC
CDR3: CASSGGFWETQYF

V: TRBV6-5
J: TRBJ1-6
D: .
size: once
DNA: TGTGCCAGTCGTACAAGTTCTTCACCCCTCCACTTT
CDR3: CASRTSSSPLHF

V: TRBV30
J: TRBJ1-5
D: .
size: .
DNA: TGTGCCTGGAGTTTCACAGGGCTGCAGCCCCAGCATTTT
CDR3: CAWSFTGLQPQHF

V: TRBV6-2/TRBV6-3
J: TRBJ2-3
D: .
size: .
DNA: TGTGCCAGCAGTTACGCGTCAGATACGCAGTATTTT
CDR3: CASSYASDTQYF

V: TRBV19
J: TRBJ2-2
D: .
size: .
DNA: TGTGCCAGTAGTATAGGGAGCGGGTCATGGGAGCTGTTTTTT
CDR3: CASSIGSGSWELFF

V: TRBV7-9
J: TRBJ1-2
D: TRBD1
size: .
DNA: TGTGCCAGCAGCTTAGAAGGGGGCCCTAACTATGGCTACACCTTC
CDR3: CASSLEGGPNYGYTF

V: TRBV6-2/TRBV6-3
J: TRBJ1-2
D: .
size: .
DNA: TGTGCCAGCAGTAACAGCCTTAACTATGGCTACACCTTC
CDR3: CASSNSLNYGYTF

V: TRBV7-2
J: TRBJ1-2
D: TRBD1
size: few
DNA: TGTGCCAGCAGAACGGACAGGGAATCCCATGGCTACACCTTC
CDR3: CASRTDRESHGYTF

V: TRBV3-1/TRBV3-2
J: TRBJ2-1
D: .
size: once
DNA: TGTGCCAGCAGCCCTTACACTTCGAGCTCCTACAATGAGCAGTTCTTC
CDR3: CASSPYTSSSYNEQFF

V: TRBV7-2
J: TRBJ1-4
D: .
size: .
DNA: TGTGCCAGCAGCTTGGGACACCTTAATGAAAAACTGTTTTTT
CDR3: CASSLGHLNEKLFF

V: TRBV3-1/TRBV3-2
J: TRBJ1-1
D: .
size: .
DNA: TGTGCCAGCAGCTCGAACACTGAAGCTTTCTTT
CDR3: CASSSNTEAFF

V: TRBV10-2
J: TRBJ2-1
D: .
size: once
DNA: TGCGCCAGCAGTGAGGTGGGGTACAGGGAAGACTACAATGAGCAGTTCTTC
CDR3: CASSEVGYREDYNEQFF

V: TRBV4-2
J: TRBJ1-1
D: .
size: .
DNA: TGTGCCAGCAGCCAAGACCCCTGGACCGAGAACACTGAAGCTTTCTTT
CDR3: CASSQDPWTENTEAFF

V: TRBV2
J: TRBJ2-5
D: TRBD2
size: .
DNA: TGTGCCAGCAGCCCCCGATCGGGGGGTCATAAAGAGACCCAGTACTTC
CDR3: CASSPRSGGHKETQYF

V: TRBV6-1
J: TRBJ1-1
D: .
size: .
DNA: TGTGCCAGCAGTGAACCACCGGGAGGGGCGATAGGTTTCTTT
CDR3: CASSEPPGGAIGFF

V: TRBV18
J: TRBJ1-5
D: .
size: .
DNA: TGTGCCAGCTCACCGGGCGGTTGGAATCAGCCCCAGCATTTT
CDR3: CASSPGGWNQPQHF

V: TRBV27
J: TRBJ1-2
D: .
size: .
DNA: TGTGCCAGCAGTAAAGCTAACTATGGCTACACCTTC
CDR3: CASSKANYGYTF

V: TRBV3-1/TRBV3-2
J: TRBJ2-7
D: TRBD1
size: once
DNA: TGTGCCAGCAGCATAACCGGGACAGCCCGCGAGCAGTACTTC
CDR3: CASSITGTAREQYF

V: TRBV5-1
J: TRBJ2-5
D: .
size: few
DNA: TGCGCCAGCAGGGAGAGGGGCCAAGAGACCCAGTACTTC
CDR3: CASRERGQETQYF

V: TRBV21-1
J: TRBJ2-7
D: .
size: .
DNA: TGTGCCAGCAGCAAAGCCCAGGACAGGGTGTACGAGCAGTACTTC
CDR3: CASSKAQDRVYEQYF

V: TRBV13
J: TRBJ2-3
D: TRBD2
size: .
DNA: TGTGCCAGCAGCACCCGCCTACCCGGGACTAGTCCAGATACGCAGTATTTT
CDR3: CASSTRLPGTSPDTQYF

V: TRBV6-1
J: TRBJ2-3
D: TRBD2
size: .
DNA: TGTGCCAGCAGCGAACTAGCGGGGGGGTCCACAGATACGCAGTATTTT
CDR3: CASSELAGGSTDTQYF

V: TRBV27
J: TRBJ1-2
D: .
size: .
DNA: TGTGCCAGCAGTCAGCATAACGAAGGCCTCTATGGCTACACCTTC
CDR3: CASSQHNEGLYGYTF

V: TRBV7-2
J: TRBJ1-5
D: .
size: .
DNA: TGTGCCAGCAGCTTAGCGCCCGGGAGCAATCAGCCCCAGCATTTT
CDR3: CASSLAPGSNQPQHF

V: TRBV6-5
J: TRBJ1-2
D: .
size: .
DNA: TGTGCCAGCAGTTTGGACCAGGCGGGGGACTACACCTTC
CDR3: CASSLDQAGDYTF

V: TRBV9
J: TRBJ1-1
D: TRBD1
size: once
DNA: TGTGCCAGCAGCCGGGGACAGTCCAACACTGAAGCTTTCTTT
CDR3: CASSRGQSNTEAFF

V: TRBV19
J: TRBJ1-1
D: TRBD1
size: .
DNA: TGTGCCAGTACCCACCCCAGGGGGACCATGAACACTGAAGCTTTCTTT
CDR3: CASTHPRGTMNTEAFF

V: TRBV7-3
J: TRBJ2-1
D: TRBD2
size: .
DNA: TGTGCCAGCAGCCTCGGGAGGTCCAACTACAATGAGCAGTTCTTC
CDR3: CASSLGRSNYNEQFF

V: TRBV5-1
J: TRBJ1-2
D: .
size: .
DNA: TGCGCCAGCAGCTTCGCCACGGGGTCAGTTCCTAACTATGGCTACACCTTC
CDR3: CASSFATGSVPNYGYTF